The source of this T cell receptor (beta chain) is a study of blood T cell repertoires in COVID-19. For the study at large: Samples representing acute and convalescent COVID-19 were sourced from the United States, Italy and Spain. In each case, the material was cDNA or gDNA derived from T cells, B-cell-depleted T cells, or PBMCs.

Produced via immunoSEQ multiplex PCR; TCRdb's table is partial and in-frame only. The table has under 250,000 clones, roughly 80% seen once. This CDR3 is 13 amino acids long. The sequencing sample was made of peripheral blood. The rearrangement uses TRBV21-1 and TRBJ1-6; the table names TRBD1, a call not compared with the DNA. TRBV21-1 is tagged as a pseudogene. This TCR was sampled from a man aged 50-60 years with active or convalescent COVID-19. The CDR3 sequence is CASPGQGNSPLHF. CDR3 DNA: TGTGCCAGCCCGGGACAGGGGAATTCACCCCTCCACTTT.